This TCR beta chain was captured in a study of radiotherapy plus CTLA-4 blockade in lung cancer. Profiling relied on immunoSEQ multiplex PCR, and the TCRdb table lists in-frame clones only, not all of them. The sample shows tens of thousands of clones, around 75% of them seen only once. The V gene's germline CDR1 is SGHDT and CDR2 YYEEEE. The CDR3 sequence is 15 residues long. V was cut by 0 bases and J by 0 bases, with 9 bases left in between. This TCR was sampled from a human donor with non-small cell lung cancer who had stable disease on radiotherapy plus ipilimumab. The sequencing here drew on peripheral blood, taken from a patient treated with radiotherapy plus ipilimumab. V gene TRBV5-6 combines with J gene TRBJ1-2; unclear D gene. The DNA for the CDR3 is TGTGCCAGCAGCTTGGTGGGTGCGGCTAACTATGGCTACACCTTC. Encoded protein: CASSLVGAANYGYTF.